The 18 T cell receptor beta chains below were found in one sample sequenced in a study of early T cells in non-severe SARS-CoV-2 infection. TCRdb ran MiXCR on the 5' RACE reads and lists one entry per CDR3 protein. The top ten clones hold just over 4.5% of a sample with some 57,000 distinct CDR3 sequences, about 10% of them seen once. The sequencing sample was made of whole blood. These receptors originate from an adult who was a healthcare worker with PCR-confirmed SARS-CoV-2 infection or an uninfected control (not recorded which).

The chain joins TRBV7-3 to TRBJ1-1; D remains ambiguous. CDR1 and CDR2 (germline): SGHTA, FQGTGA. Trimming removed 2 bases at V and 6 bases at J, with 16 bases between. The CDR3 has 15 residues. The CDR3 loop reads CASSLYSGSTAEAFF. CDR3 DNA: TGTGCCAGCAGCTTATATTCCGGGTCGACGGCTGAAGCTTTCTTT.

This clonotype was recorded a few times. The chain recombines TRBV9 with TRBJ2-1, with D perhaps TRBD1 (8 bases). The CDR3 is made up of 15 amino acids. Trimming cost V 2 bases and J 2 bases, with 11 bases left between them. The germline gives CDR1 SGDLS, CDR2 YYNGEE. The CDR3 region has the DNA TGTGCCAGCAGCGTCACAGGGGGGGCCTACAATGAGCAGTTCTTC. Its protein is CASSVTGGAYNEQFF.

This clonotype was seen at least ten times. The V gene is TRBV12-3 or TRBV12-4, the J gene TRBJ2-3; 10 bases match TRBD2. The V segment lost 1 base and the J segment 6 bases; nucleotides outside the gene matches: 16. This CDR3 is 19 amino acids long. Here the CDR3 DNA reads TGTGCCAGCAGTTTAGATACCTCCTGGGGAGCGGGAGGGCCGGATACGCAGTATTTT. Amino acids: CASSLDTSWGAGGPDTQYF.

This chain joins TRBV4-2 and TRBJ2-1, with a possible D match to TRBD1 (5 bases). CDR3 size: 15 residues. The germline CDR1 and CDR2 sequences are LGHNA and YNFKEQ. With 0 bases removed from V and 7 bases from J, the gap between germline ends came to 13 bases. The CDR3 DNA follows: TGTGCCAGCAGCCAAGATGCCAGGGTCCAAAATGAGCAGTTCTTC. Translated: CASSQDARVQNEQFF.

This clonotype was seen a few times. This chain links TRBV5-5 with TRBJ2-7; D is possibly TRBD1 (6 bases). The CDR3 extends over 15 amino acids. Trimming took off 6 bases at V and 6 bases at J, with 22 bases between the two ends. The V gene's germline CDR1 is SGHKS and CDR2 YYEKEE (reference sequence). The CDR3, as DNA: TGTGCCAGCACCAGGGACCGGGGCAGGGGAAGCGAGCAGTACTTC. Its protein is CASTRDRGRGSEQYF.

This clonotype was observed a few times. This chain links TRBV4-1 with TRBJ2-4; D is possibly TRBD2 (7 bases). In germline, CDR1 is MGHRA, CDR2 YSYEKL. The length of the CDR3 is 15 residues. The V end was cut by 2 bases, the J end by 10 bases, with 18 bases between. As DNA, the CDR3 is TGCGCCAGCAGCCAACTAACGGGGGGCCGGTGGATTCAGTACTTC. This codes for CASSQLTGGRWIQYF.

About this clonotype: A clone one base away is much larger, so this may be a read error. The rearrangement joins TRBV7-8 to TRBJ2-1; D uncertain. Germline lookup yields CDR1 SGHVS and CDR2 FQNEAQ. This CDR3 has 14 residues. In nucleotides, the CDR3 is TGTGCCAGCAACTTAGATACGGCCCACAATGAGCAGTTCTTC. Protein product: CASNLDTAHNEQFF.

The chain recombines TRBV2 with TRBJ2-3, with D uncertain. Germline V lookup: CDR1 SNHLY, CDR2 FYNNEI. Trimming shortened V by 6 bases and J by 6 bases, and 7 bases separated the two germline ends. The CDR3 runs to 11 residues. CDR3 sequence (DNA): TGTGCCAGCAGATTGGGGGATACGCAGTATTTT. Translation gives CASRLGDTQYF. Full variable domain (rest looked up from reference TRBV2 and TRBJ2-3): EPEVTQTPSHQVTQMGQEVILRCVPISNHLYFYWYRQILGQKVEFLVSFYNNEISEKSEIFDDQFSVERPDGSNFTLKIRSTKLEDSAMYFCASRLGDTQYFGPGTRLTVL.

This clonotype has a count of ten or more. The chain employs TRBV6-2 or TRBV6-3 and TRBJ2-7; the match to TRBD2 covers 10 bases. The V gene end was trimmed by 7 bases and the J gene end by 4 bases; junction bases not matched to a gene: 10. This CDR3 is 15 amino acids long. Germline values: CDR1 MNHEY, CDR2 SVGEGT. This CDR3 is CASTRASGRSYEQYF. As DNA, the CDR3 is TGTGCCAGCACCCGGGCTAGCGGGAGATCGTACGAGCAGTACTTC.

This clonotype was detected many times. The CDR3 region has the DNA TGTGCCACCAGTGATGTGAATCGGCCCCCGGGCGGGGAGCTGTTTTTT. Translation gives CATSDVNRPPGGELFF. This sequence joins TRBV24-1 and TRBJ2-2; no clear D gene. Trimming left V 3 bases short and J 7 bases short, with 17 bases between. The CDR3 extends over 16 amino acids. Germline V gene sequence: CDR1 KGHDR, CDR2 SFDVKD.

This clonotype appeared many times. The CDR3 DNA is TGTGCCAGCAGCTTATGGCGGGGGAGCACAGATACGCAGTATTTT. This translates into CASSLWRGSTDTQYF. V and J are TRBV11-2 and TRBJ2-3; 7 bases agree with TRBD2. The germline CDR1 and CDR2 sequences are SGHAT and FQNNGV. The CDR3 has 15 residues. Germline trimming cut 2 bases from V and 0 bases from J; bases unmatched to any gene: 2.

This clonotype was seen many times. The rearrangement uses TRBV4-2 and TRBJ1-4; 8 nucleotides line up with TRBD1. Losses at the gene ends were 3 bases for V and 8 bases for J; bases not matched to a gene: 8. The CDR3 has 15 residues. Germline CDR1 is LGHNA and CDR2 is YNFKEQ. CDR3 sequence: CASSQDGQGNEKLFF. The CDR3, as DNA: TGTGCCAGCAGCCAGGACGGACAGGGCAACGAAAAACTGTTTTTT.

The chain couples TRBV20-1 to TRBJ1-2; D is possibly TRBD1 (5 bases). Germline V lookup: CDR1 DFQATT, CDR2 SNEGSKA (reference sequence). V was shortened by 3 bases and J by 6 bases, with 14 bases between the two germline ends. This CDR3 has 13 residues. The CDR3 protein is CSASTGQGNGYTF. For the CDR3, the DNA is TGCAGTGCTAGTACAGGACAAGGAAATGGCTACACCTTC.

Only a few counts were recorded for this clonotype. The chain combines TRBV5-6 with TRBJ2-5, with D unresolved. Trimming removed 1 base from V and 5 bases from J, with 9 bases in between. This CDR3 comprises 13 residues. The germline V gene encodes CDR1 SGHDT and CDR2 YYEEEE. This CDR3 is CASSLIRSETQYF. CDR3 DNA: TGTGCCAGCAGCTTGATTCGCAGCGAGACCCAGTACTTC. The full variable domain, in which reference TRBV5-6 and TRBJ2-5 provide the parts outside the CDR3, is DAGVTQSPTHLIKTRGQQVTLRCSPKSGHDTVSWYQQALGQGPQFIFQYYEEEERQRGNFPDRFSGHQFPNYSSELNVNALLLGDSALYLCASSLIRSETQYFGPGTRLLVL.

The table lists this clonotype with many counts. This sequence joins TRBV29-1 and TRBJ1-2; 8 bases agree with TRBD1. Germline V gives CDR1 SQVTM, CDR2 ANQGSEA. This CDR3 spans 16 amino acids. J gave up 1 base and V 6 bases, and 13 bases lay outside the gene matches. The CDR3 loop reads CSVIAPGQGLNYGYTF. The CDR3 bases are TGCAGCGTCATAGCACCCGGACAGGGACTTAACTATGGCTACACCTTC.

This clonotype occurred a few times. The chain recombines TRBV5-1 with TRBJ2-3; D unresolved. Trimming removed 5 bases from V and 1 base from J, with 5 bases in between. This CDR3 is 12 amino acids long. The germline gives CDR1 SGHRS, CDR2 YFSETQ. As DNA, the CDR3 is TGCGCCAGCAGGGAAGGCACAGATACGCAGTATTTT. It encodes CASREGTDTQYF.

The gene calls are TRBV3-1 and TRBJ2-7; a possible D gene is TRBD2 (7 bases). Deletions cut 4 bases from V and 2 bases from J, with 15 bases between. Germline CDR1 reads LGHDT; CDR2 reads YNNKEL (reference sequence). The CDR3 spans 15 residues. The CDR3, as DNA: TGTGCCAGCAGCCCGGTGGGGGGGCTAACCTACGAGCAGTACTTC. Translation gives CASSPVGGLTYEQYF.

This clonotype was recorded many times. The chain joins TRBV6-2 or TRBV6-3 to TRBJ2-2, with 7 bases identical to TRBD1. Germline V CDR1 and CDR2: MNHEY, SVGEGT. The CDR3 spans 15 residues. Trimming took 5 bases from V and 2 from J; bases not matched to a gene: 5. CDR3 sequence reads: CASSNYRGNTGELFF. CDR3 DNA sequence: TGTGCCAGCAGTAATTACAGGGGCAACACCGGGGAGCTGTTTTTT.